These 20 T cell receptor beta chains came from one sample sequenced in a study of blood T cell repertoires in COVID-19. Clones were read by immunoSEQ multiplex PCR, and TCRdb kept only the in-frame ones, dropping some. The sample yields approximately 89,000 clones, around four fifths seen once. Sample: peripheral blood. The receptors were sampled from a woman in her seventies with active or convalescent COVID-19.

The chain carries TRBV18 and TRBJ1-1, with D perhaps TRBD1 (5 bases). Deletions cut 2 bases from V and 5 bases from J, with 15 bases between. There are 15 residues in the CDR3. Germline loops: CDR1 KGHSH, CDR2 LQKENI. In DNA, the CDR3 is TGTGCCAGCTCACCAAGAGCAGGGTCACAGACTGAAGCTTTCTTT. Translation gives CASSPRAGSQTEAFF. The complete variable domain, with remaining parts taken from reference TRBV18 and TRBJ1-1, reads NAGVMQNPRHLVRRRGQEARLRCSPMKGHSHVYWYRQLPEEGLKFMVYLQKENIIDESGMPKERFSAEFPKEGPSILRIQQVVRGDSAAYFCASSPRAGSQTEAFFGQGTRLTVV.

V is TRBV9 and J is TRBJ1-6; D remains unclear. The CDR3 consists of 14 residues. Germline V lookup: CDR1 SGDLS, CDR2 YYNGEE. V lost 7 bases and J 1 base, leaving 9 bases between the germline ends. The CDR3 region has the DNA TGTGCCAGCGGTCGTCGGTCCTATAATTCACCCCTCCACTTT. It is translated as CASGRRSYNSPLHF.

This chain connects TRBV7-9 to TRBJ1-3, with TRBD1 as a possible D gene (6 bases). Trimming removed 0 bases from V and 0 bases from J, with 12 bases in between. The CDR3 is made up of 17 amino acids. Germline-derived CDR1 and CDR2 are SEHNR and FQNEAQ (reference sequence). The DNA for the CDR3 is TGTGCCAGCAGCTTAGCGGACAGTTCCCGCTCTGGAAACACCATATATTTT. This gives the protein CASSLADSSRSGNTIYF.

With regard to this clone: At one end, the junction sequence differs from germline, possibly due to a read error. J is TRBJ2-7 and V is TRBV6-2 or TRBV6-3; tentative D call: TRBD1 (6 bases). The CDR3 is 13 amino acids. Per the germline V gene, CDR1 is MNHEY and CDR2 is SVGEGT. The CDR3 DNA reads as TGTGCCAGCAGTCGGGACACCTCAAGGCCACCACTCTTC. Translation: CASSRDTSRPPLF.

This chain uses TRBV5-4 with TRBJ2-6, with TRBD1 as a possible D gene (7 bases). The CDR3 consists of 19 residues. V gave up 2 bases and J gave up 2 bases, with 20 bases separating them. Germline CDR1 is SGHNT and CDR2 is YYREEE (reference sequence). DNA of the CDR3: TGTGCCAGCAGCTTTTCGGCGGGACAGAGATACGCTGGGGCCAACGTCCTGACTTTC. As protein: CASSFSAGQRYAGANVLTF.

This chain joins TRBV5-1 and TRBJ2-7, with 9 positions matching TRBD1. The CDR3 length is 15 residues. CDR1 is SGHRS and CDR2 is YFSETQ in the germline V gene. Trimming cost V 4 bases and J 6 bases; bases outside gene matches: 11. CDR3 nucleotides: TGCGCCAGCAGCCCCGGGACAGGGAGATGGGGCGAGCAGTACTTC. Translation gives CASSPGTGRWGEQYF.

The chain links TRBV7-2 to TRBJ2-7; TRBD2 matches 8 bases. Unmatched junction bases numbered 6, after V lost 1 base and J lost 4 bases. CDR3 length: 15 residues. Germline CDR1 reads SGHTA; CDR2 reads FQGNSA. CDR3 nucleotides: TGTGCCAGCAGCTTAGTGGCGGGGGGCCTATACGAGCAGTACTTC. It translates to CASSLVAGGLYEQYF.

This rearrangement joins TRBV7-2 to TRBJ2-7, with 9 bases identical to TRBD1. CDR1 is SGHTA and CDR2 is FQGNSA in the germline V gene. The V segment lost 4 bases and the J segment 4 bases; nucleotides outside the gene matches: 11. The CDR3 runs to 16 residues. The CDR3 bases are TGTGCCAGCAGCTCCGCCCGGACAGGGGTTGTTTACGAGCAGTACTTC. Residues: CASSSARTGVVYEQYF.

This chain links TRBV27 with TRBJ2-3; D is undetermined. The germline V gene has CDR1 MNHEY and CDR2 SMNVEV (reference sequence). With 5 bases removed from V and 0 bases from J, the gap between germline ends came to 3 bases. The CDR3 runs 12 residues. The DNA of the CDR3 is TGTGCCAGCAGTCCTAGCACAGATACGCAGTATTTT. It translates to CASSPSTDTQYF.

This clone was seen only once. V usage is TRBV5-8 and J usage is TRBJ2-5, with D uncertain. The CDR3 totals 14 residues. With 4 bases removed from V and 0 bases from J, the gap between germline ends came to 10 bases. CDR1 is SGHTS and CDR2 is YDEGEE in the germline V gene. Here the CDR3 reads CASSKNSYQETQYF. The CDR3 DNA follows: TGTGCCAGCAGCAAAAACTCCTACCAAGAGACCCAGTACTTC.

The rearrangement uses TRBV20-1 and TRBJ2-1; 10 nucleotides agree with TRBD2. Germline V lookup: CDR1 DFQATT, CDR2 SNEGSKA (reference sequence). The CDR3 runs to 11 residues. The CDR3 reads CSLPSGGEQFF. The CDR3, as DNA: TGCAGCCTCCCTAGCGGGGGTGAGCAGTTCTTC.

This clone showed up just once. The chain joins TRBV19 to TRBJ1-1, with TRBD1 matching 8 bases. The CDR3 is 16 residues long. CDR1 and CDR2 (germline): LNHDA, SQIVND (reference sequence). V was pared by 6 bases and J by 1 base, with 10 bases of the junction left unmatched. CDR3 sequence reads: CASSLGQGTENTEAFF. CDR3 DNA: TGTGCCAGTAGCCTCGGACAGGGTACGGAGAACACTGAAGCTTTCTTT.

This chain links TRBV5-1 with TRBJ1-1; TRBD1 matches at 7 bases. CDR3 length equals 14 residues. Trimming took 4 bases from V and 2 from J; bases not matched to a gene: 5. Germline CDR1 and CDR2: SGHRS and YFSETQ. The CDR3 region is CASSTGQANTEAFF. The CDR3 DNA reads TGCGCCAGCAGCACCGGACAGGCAAACACTGAAGCTTTCTTT. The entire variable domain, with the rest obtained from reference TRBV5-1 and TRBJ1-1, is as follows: KAGVTQTPRYLIKTRGQQVTLSCSPISGHRSVSWYQQTPGQGLQFLFEYFSETQRNKGNFPGRFSGRQFSNSRSEMNVSTLELGDSALYLCASSTGQANTEAFFGQGTRLTVV.

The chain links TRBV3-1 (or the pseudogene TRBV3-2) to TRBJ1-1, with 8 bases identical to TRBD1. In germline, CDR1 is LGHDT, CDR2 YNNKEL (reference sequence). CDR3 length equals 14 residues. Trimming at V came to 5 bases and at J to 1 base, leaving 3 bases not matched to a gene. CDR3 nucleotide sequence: TGTGCCAGCAGCGCAGGGACAGGGAACACTGAAGCTTTCTTT. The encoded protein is CASSAGTGNTEAFF.

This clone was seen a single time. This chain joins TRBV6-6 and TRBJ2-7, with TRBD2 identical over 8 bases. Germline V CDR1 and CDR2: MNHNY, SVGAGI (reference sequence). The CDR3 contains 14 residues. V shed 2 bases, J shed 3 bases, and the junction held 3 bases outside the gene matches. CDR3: CASSYPGTSYEQYF. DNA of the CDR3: TGTGCCAGCAGTTACCCCGGGACTAGCTACGAGCAGTACTTC.

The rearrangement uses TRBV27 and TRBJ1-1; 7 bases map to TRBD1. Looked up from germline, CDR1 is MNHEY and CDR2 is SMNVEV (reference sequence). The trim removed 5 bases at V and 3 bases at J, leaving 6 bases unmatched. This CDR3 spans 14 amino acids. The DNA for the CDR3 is TGTGCCAGCAGTACTAGACAGGGCGACACTGAAGCTTTCTTT. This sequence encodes CASSTRQGDTEAFF.

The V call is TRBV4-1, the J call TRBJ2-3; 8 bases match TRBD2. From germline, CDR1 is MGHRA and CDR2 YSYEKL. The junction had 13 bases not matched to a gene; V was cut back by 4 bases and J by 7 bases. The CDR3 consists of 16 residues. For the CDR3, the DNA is TGCGCCAGCAGCCCAGTCTTCAGCGGGGGACCTTATACGCAGTATTTT. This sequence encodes CASSPVFSGGPYTQYF.

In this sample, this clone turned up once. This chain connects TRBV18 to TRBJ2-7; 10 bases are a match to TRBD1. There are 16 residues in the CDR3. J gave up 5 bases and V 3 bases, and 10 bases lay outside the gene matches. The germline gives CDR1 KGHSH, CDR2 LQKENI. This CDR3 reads CASSPQGTGVTDEQYF. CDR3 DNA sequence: TGTGCCAGCTCACCCCAAGGGACAGGGGTCACGGACGAGCAGTACTTC.

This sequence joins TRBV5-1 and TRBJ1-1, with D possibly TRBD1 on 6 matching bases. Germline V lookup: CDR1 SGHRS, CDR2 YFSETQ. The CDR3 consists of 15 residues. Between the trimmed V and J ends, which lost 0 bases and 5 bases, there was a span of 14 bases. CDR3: CASSLDTGKGTEAFF. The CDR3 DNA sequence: TGCGCCAGCAGCTTGGATACAGGGAAGGGAACTGAAGCTTTCTTT.

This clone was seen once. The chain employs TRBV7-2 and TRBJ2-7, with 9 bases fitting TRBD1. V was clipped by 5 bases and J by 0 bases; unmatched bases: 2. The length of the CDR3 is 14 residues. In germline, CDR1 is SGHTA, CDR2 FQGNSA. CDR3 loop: CASSRDRASYEQYF. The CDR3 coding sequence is TGTGCCAGCAGCAGGGACAGGGCCTCCTACGAGCAGTACTTC. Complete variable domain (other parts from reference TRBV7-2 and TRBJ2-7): GAGVSQSPSNKVTEKGKDVELRCDPISGHTALYWYRQSLGQGLEFLIYFQGNSAPDKSGLPSDRFSAERTGGSVSTLTIQRTQQEDSAVYLCASSRDRASYEQYFGPGTRLTVT.